These T cell receptor beta chains were read from a single sample in a study of CD8 T cells in Susac syndrome. MiXCR, run by TCRdb on the immunoSEQ multiplex PCR reads, gives a single entry per CDR3 protein. Seen here are roughly 120,000 distinct CDR3 sequences, less than 95% observed once, and the top ten hold 0.095% to 0.15%. Sequenced input: CD4+ T cells from PBMCs. These TCRs come from a human donor with multiple sclerosis. Each CDR3 is given without its conserved first and last residue. Clone size is stated in some rows and not others, as once, few, many or a class when expanded.

ASSQDRNQPQH	.	11	TRBV3-1	TRBJ1-5
ASSLDGATDTQY	.	12	TRBV7-3	TRBJ2-3
ASSPDLWPEAF	.	11	TRBV7-9	TRBJ1-1
ASSQSVGPDSEQY	.	13	TRBV5-1	TRBJ2-7
ASSPHPTAGNTEAF	.	14	TRBV19	TRBJ1-1
ASSALQGAEGYT	.	12	TRBV7-9	TRBJ1-2
ASSRWDSRNTEAF	.	13	TRBV12-3/TRBV12-4	TRBJ1-1
ASSPGPGPWGSGYT	.	14	TRBV11-2	TRBJ1-2
ASSLEGGRLGEKLF	.	14	TRBV5-1	TRBJ1-4
ASSPPGDPFNEQF	.	13	TRBV7-9	TRBJ2-1
SVTGAPPGNTIY	once	12	TRBV29-1	TRBJ1-3
ASSPRQGAQQY	.	11	TRBV12-3/TRBV12-4	TRBJ2-7
ASSPRSLPPTDTQY	.	14	TRBV6-1	TRBJ2-3
ASSYRLPGEAF	.	11	TRBV6-2/TRBV6-3	TRBJ1-1
ASRRGAENIQY	once	11	TRBV2	TRBJ2-4
ASSFLTGRNSPLH	.	13	TRBV12-3/TRBV12-4	TRBJ1-6
ASSQDRGFLTYEQY	.	14	TRBV6-6	TRBJ2-7
SISQGAGANVLT	.	12	TRBV29-1	TRBJ2-6
ASSSDGNSPLH	.	11	TRBV13	TRBJ1-6
ASSLGQVPNQPQH	.	13	TRBV27	TRBJ1-5
ASSSLNNEQF	.	10	TRBV6-2/TRBV6-3	TRBJ2-1
ASSPRSSGPETYEQY	.	15	TRBV18	TRBJ2-7
SVGPTGASEQF	.	11	TRBV29-1	TRBJ2-1
ASSGQMNTEAF	.	11	TRBV2	TRBJ1-1
ASLPGNGVNTEAF	.	13	TRBV19	TRBJ1-1
ASSPPGHVADTQY	.	13	TRBV18	TRBJ2-3
ASTRTVRMNTEAF	.	13	TRBV6-6	TRBJ1-1
ASSLALDYEQY	.	11	TRBV5-4	TRBJ2-7
ASSSLAGVPGELF	once	13	TRBV5-1	TRBJ2-2
AMGVGDGYT	.	9	TRBV10-3	TRBJ1-2
SVSVTNYGYT	.	10	TRBV29-1	TRBJ1-2
ASSGFQGTTYEQY	.	13	TRBV6-1	TRBJ2-7
ARAGPTEAF	.	9	TRBV30	TRBJ1-1
ASSGPGQGIEAF	.	12	TRBV9	TRBJ1-1
ASSFGQANQPQH	.	12	TRBV7-6	TRBJ1-5
ASSPNQLTGGPEAF	once	14	TRBV5-6	TRBJ1-1
ASSVGSVWETQY	.	12	TRBV9	TRBJ2-5
AISGLYYEQY	.	10	TRBV28	TRBJ2-7
ASSANPPGGGTEAF	.	14	TRBV5-1	TRBJ1-1
ASTSQGDSPLH	.	11	TRBV2	TRBJ1-6
ASSSPGDGNTEAF	.	13	TRBV7-9	TRBJ1-1
ASSPQGAKGYT	.	11	TRBV27	TRBJ1-2
ASSLAGSQNIQY	once	12	TRBV5-1	TRBJ2-4
AISEHSGEAF	.	10	TRBV10-3	TRBJ1-1
ASSEPRRNTEAF	.	12	TRBV25-1	TRBJ1-1